This T cell receptor (beta chain) was sequenced for a study of T-cell memory formation after mild COVID-19. At the level of the study: The two donors had largely donor-specific TCR clusters.

Germline CDR1 is MNHNY and CDR2 is SVGAGI (reference sequence). V trimming: 5 bases; J trimming: 3 bases; junction bases outside the gene matches: 4. The length of the CDR3 is 13 residues. Each CDR3 protein is one row after TCRdb ran MiXCR on the 5' RACE reads. The table has 250,000 to 400,000 distinct CDR3 sequences, 14% seen once. This clonotype was counted many times. Its antigen is still unknown. The study, taken as a whole, reports: Among contracting clones, CD4+ were mainly CM/EM and CD8+ enriched in EMRA.

The chain uses TRBV6-6 and TRBJ2-7; 7 nucleotides agree with TRBD1. Sequencing was carried out using PBMCs or a T cell subset sorted from them (not recorded which). The source of this sequence is a man aged 18-30 years who had mild COVID-19 (a few samples of this study predate the infection). Cell type and time point are not known. The DNA for the CDR3 is TGTGCCAGCAGTCCGGGACAGAGCTACGAGCAGTACTTC. Translating gives CASSPGQSYEQYF.